Sequencing of this T cell receptor (beta chain) was carried out in a study of T cells in localized non-small cell lung cancer. Overall study findings and caveats: Adjacent uninvolved lung had the highest clonality, suggesting focused antigen responses.

CDR1 and CDR2 (germline): SEHNR, FQNEAQ (reference sequence). V was trimmed by 7 bases and J by 4 bases, leaving 16 bases between them. The CDR3 is 14 amino acids. Libraries were prepared by immunoSEQ multiplex PCR; TCRdb keeps only in-frame clonotypes and omits some of them. The sample lists approximately 24,000 clones, approximately 88% occurring once. Notes on this clone: Its antigen remains unidentified.

The sequence was obtained from a man aged 40 to 75 with stage I squamous cell lung carcinoma. The sequencing used peripheral blood, collected before any cancer treatment. The rearrangement joins TRBV7-9 to TRBJ1-1; no definite D call. The chain's CDR3 is CASTEVGVATEAFF. The DNA of the CDR3 is TGTGCCAGCACCGAGGTCGGTGTCGCCACTGAAGCTTTCTTT.